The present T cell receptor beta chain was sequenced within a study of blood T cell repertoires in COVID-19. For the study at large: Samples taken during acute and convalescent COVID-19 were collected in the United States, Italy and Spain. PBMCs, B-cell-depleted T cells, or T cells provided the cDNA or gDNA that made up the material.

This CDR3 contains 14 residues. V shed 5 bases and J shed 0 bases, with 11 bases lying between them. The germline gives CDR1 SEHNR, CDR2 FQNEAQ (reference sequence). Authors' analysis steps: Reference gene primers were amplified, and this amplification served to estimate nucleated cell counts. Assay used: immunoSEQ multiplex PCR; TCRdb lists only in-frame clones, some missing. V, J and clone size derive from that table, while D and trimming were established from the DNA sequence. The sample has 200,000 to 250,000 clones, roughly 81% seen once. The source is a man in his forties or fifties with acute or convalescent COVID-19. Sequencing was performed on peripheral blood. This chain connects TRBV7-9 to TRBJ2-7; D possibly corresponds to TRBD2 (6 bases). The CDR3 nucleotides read TGTGCCAGCAGCCTTTTGCGGGGCTCCTACGAGCAGTACTTC. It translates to CASSLLRGSYEQYF.